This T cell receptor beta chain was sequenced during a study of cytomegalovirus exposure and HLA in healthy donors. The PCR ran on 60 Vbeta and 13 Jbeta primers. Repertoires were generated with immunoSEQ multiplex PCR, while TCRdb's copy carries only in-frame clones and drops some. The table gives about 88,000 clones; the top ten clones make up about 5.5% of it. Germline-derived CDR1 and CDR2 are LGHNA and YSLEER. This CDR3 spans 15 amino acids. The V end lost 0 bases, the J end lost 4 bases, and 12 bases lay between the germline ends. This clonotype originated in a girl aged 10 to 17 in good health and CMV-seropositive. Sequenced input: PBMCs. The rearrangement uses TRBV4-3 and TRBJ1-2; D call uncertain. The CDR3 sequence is CASSQDRAGPYGYTF. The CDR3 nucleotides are TGCGCCAGCAGCCAAGATCGTGCCGGTCCCTATGGCTACACCTTC.